This T cell receptor (beta chain) was documented in a study of radiation and T cells in renal cell carcinoma. Overall study findings and caveats: No pretreatment tumor biopsies were available for baseline clonotypes. Top tumor clonotypes rose in blood 2 weeks post-radiation, then contracted.

This clone was seen once. The antigen is not known. Trimming at V came to 4 bases and at J to 8 bases, leaving 7 bases not matched to a gene. The CDR3 contains 14 residues. The germline CDR1 and CDR2 sequences are SGHAT and FQNNGV. Only in-frame clones appear in the TCRdb table, and some are missing; sequencing was by immunoSEQ multiplex PCR. The data contain tens of thousands of clones, more than 75% of them singletons. Time point meaning: baseline pretreatment blood. The treatment denotes: 15 Gy SBRT to primary tumor, nephrectomy 4 weeks later. After SBRT, blood was collected at 2 and 4 weeks, plus baseline. This renal cell carcinoma was of the clear cell type.

Sample: blood, taken from a patient whose treatment included radiotherapy and nephrectomy. This sequence joins TRBV11-2 and TRBJ1-2, with 10 bases lining up with TRBD1. The receptor was isolated from a man in his 60s with renal cell carcinoma. The chain's CDR3 is CASSWDRGDDGYTF. CDR3 bases: TGTGCCAGCAGCTGGGACAGGGGAGACGACGGCTACACCTTC. The variable domain in full, completed from reference TRBV11-2 and TRBJ1-2, reads EAGVAQSPRYKIIEKRQSVAFWCNPISGHATLYWYQQILGQGPKLLIQFQNNGVVDDSQLPKDRFSAERLKGVDSTLKIQPAKLEDSAVYLCASSWDRGDDGYTFGSGTRLTVV.